The 20 T cell receptor delta chains below all came from one sample that was sequenced in a study of fetal and pediatric gammadelta thymocytes (dated by TCRdb to 2022 to 2024). In Singapore, elective pregnancy terminations performed for socio-psychological reasons at 14 to 22 weeks estimated gestational age were the source of the fetal thymuses. Sequencing was carried out with an Illumina MiSeq. TCRdb reprocessed the public data with the CATT caller; entries with the same nucleotide sequence were combined afterwards. The sample includes just under 750 delta-chain clones, with roughly 20% observed a single time. About 17% of the sample is in the top ten clones. The sample was non-Vgamma9Vdelta2 gamma-delta T cells from the thymus. In the paper's terms, the cell subset or site label means: CD3+gammadeltaTCR+ thymocytes not co-expressing Vgamma9 and Vdelta2. Every receptor here comes from a human fetus.

As regards this clone: It differs at one base from a far larger clone, so likely a read error. The chain recombines TRAV29/DV5 with TRDJ3, with 8 bases that match TRDD3. Per germline, CDR1 NSMFDY and CDR2 ISSIKDK. This CDR3 has 17 residues. The ends lost 0 bases at V and 0 bases at J; junction bases unmatched: 2. The CDR3 spells CAASAGGNSWDTRQMFF. In DNA, the CDR3 is TGTGCAGCAAGCGCTGGGGGAAACTCCTGGGACACCCGACAGATGTTTTTC.

In its sample, this clone ranks as large. V gene TRDV2 combines with J gene TRDJ3; 10 positions agree with TRDD3. The V and J ends lost 0 bases and 0 bases, in that order; junction bases with no gene match: 4. This CDR3 is 19 amino acids long. The germline V gene encodes CDR1 GEAIGNYY and CDR2 EKD. The DNA of the CDR3 is TGTGCCTGTGACACCTGGGCTGGGGGATACTCCTGGGACACCCGACAGATGTTTTTC. Translated, it gives CACDTWAGGYSWDTRQMFF.

By share, this clone counts as large. V usage is TRDV3 and J usage is TRDJ2, with TRDD3 matching 10 bases. The CDR3 contains 12 residues. Germline V gene data show CDR1 as TVYSNPD and CDR2 as GDNSRS (reference sequence). Trimming removed 3 bases from V and 5 bases from J; junction bases left unmatched: 0. CDR3 bases: TGTGCCTTACTGGGGGATACAGCACAACTCTTCTTT. Its protein product is CALLGDTAQLFF.

Of note for this clone: This sequence is one base from a far larger clone and is likely a read error. Other nucleotide sequences from this sample produce the same CDR3. This chain joins TRDV2 and TRDJ1, with 9 bases that match TRDD3. Since TCRdb gives no J gene, matching the DNA to germline was used here to assign it. The CDR3 consists of 16 residues. The germline CDR1 and CDR2 sequences are GEAIGNYY and EKD. This chain's CDR3 is CACDTSSGGYTDKLIF. DNA of the CDR3: TGTGCTTGTGACACTTCTTCTGGGGGATACACCGATAAACTCATCTTT.

Remarks on this clone: A read error may be the cause here, since a much bigger clone is one base away. The V gene is TRDV2, but the J gene lacks a call; the D call in the table, TRDD3, was not verified against the DNA. Germline assignment: CDR1 GEAIGNYY and CDR2 EKD. The CDR3 is 16 residues long. Here the CDR3 DNA reads TGTGCCTGTGACACCGAGGCTGGGGGGTACACCGATAAGCTCATCTTT. Residues: CACDTEAGGYTDKLIF.

In the case of this clone: This probably arose from a read error, given a far larger clone one base away. The V gene went uncalled, while the J gene is TRDJ3; no check of the table's D call, TRDD3, against the DNA was made. The CDR3 is 19 amino acids. CDR3 sequence reads: CALGESTGGYTWDTRQMFF. The CDR3 coding sequence is TGTGCTCTTGGGGAAAGTACTGGGGGATACACCTGGGACACCCGACAGATGTTTTTC.

In this sample, this clone turned up a few times. The junction departs from the called germline gene at one end, perhaps through a read error. The V gene is TRDV2, the J gene TRDJ3, with TRDD3 identical over 10 bases. Germline loops: CDR1 GEAIGNYY, CDR2 EKD. The CDR3 covers 17 residues. CDR3 in amino acids: CACDSTGGSSDTRQMFF. CDR3 sequence (DNA): TGTGCCTGTGACAGTACTGGGGGATCCTCGGACACCCGACAGATGTTTTTC.

As concerns this clone: A single base is all that separates this from a far larger clone, so a read error is likely. The chain is built from TRDV1 and TRDJ2; 7 positions match TRDD3. The CDR3 sequence is 18 residues long. The junction had 9 bases not matched to a gene; V was cut back by 0 bases and J by 2 bases. Germline V lookup: CDR1 TSWWSYY, CDR2 QGS. The CDR3 DNA sequence: TGTGCTCTTGGGGAACTAAGTACTGGGGATTTGTTGACAGCACAACTCTTCTTT. Translating it yields CALGELSTGDLLTAQLFF.

This clone is labeled large. The chain carries TRDV3 and TRDJ3; 12 bases align to TRDD3. The CDR3 consists of 17 residues. Trimming removed 3 bases from V and 3 bases from J; junction bases left unmatched: 6. CDR1 and CDR2 from the germline V gene are TVYSNPD and GDNSRS (reference sequence). CDR3 protein: CAFLTGGYYWDTRQMFF. Written as DNA, the CDR3 is TGTGCCTTCCTTACTGGGGGATACTACTGGGACACCCGACAGATGTTTTTC. Using reference TRDV3 and TRDJ3 for the parts outside the CDR3, the full variable domain is CDKVTQSSPDQTVASGSEVVLLCTYDTVYSNPDLFWYRIRPDYSFQFVFYGDNSRSEGADFTQGRFSVKHILTQKAFHLVISPVRTEDSATYYCAFLTGGYYWDTRQMFFGTGIKLFVEP.

This clone was recorded only once. A far larger clone is a single base away, which makes a read error likely. The chain has TRDV2 and TRDJ1, with TRDD3 matching 8 bases. TCRdb gives no J gene; it was assigned here by matching the DNA to germline. CDR1 is GEAIGNYY and CDR2 is EKD in the germline V gene. The CDR3 spans 15 residues. CDR3 sequence reads: CACGTLLGDTDKLIF. In DNA form, the CDR3 reads TGTGCCTGTGGCACCCTACTGGGGGACACCGATAAACTCATCTTT.

By share, this clone counts as large. The chain links TRAV29/DV5 to TRDJ3; 9 bases line up with TRDD3. The CDR3 contains 16 residues. CDR1 is NSMFDY and CDR2 is ISSIKDK in the germline V gene. V was clipped by 3 bases and J by 0 bases; unmatched bases: 1. CDR3 residues: CAAILGDSWDTRQMFF. CDR3 bases: TGTGCAGCAATACTGGGGGACTCCTGGGACACCCGACAGATGTTTTTC.

This clone qualifies as large. V gene TRAV38-2/DV8 combines with J gene TRDJ1; 9 bases align to TRDD3. The germline gives CDR1 TSESDYY, CDR2 QEAYKQQN. The trim removed 0 bases at V and 0 bases at J, leaving 0 bases unmatched. This CDR3 spans 15 amino acids. The chain's CDR3 is CAYRSAGGYTDKLIF. In DNA, the CDR3 is TGTGCTTATAGGAGCGCTGGGGGATACACCGATAAACTCATCTTT.

The V gene was left uncalled, and the J gene is TRDJ3. This CDR3 contains 10 residues. The CDR3 DNA reads as TGCTCCGGGGACACCCGACAGATGTTTTTC. This translates into CSGDTRQMFF.

In its sample, this clone ranks as large. The V and J genes are TRDV3 and TRDJ3; 8 bases map to TRDD3. The CDR3 runs to 15 residues. Trimming cost V 1 base and J 1 base; bases outside gene matches: 0. CDR1 is TVYSNPD, CDR2 GDNSRS, per germline (reference sequence). Written as DNA, the CDR3 is TGTGCCTTTACTGGGGGATCCTGGGACACCCGACAGATGTTTTTC. This sequence encodes CAFTGGSWDTRQMFF.

Remarks on this clone: Possible read error: a much larger clone is one base away. J is TRDJ3 and V is TRDV2; TRDD3 matches 7 bases. No J segment appears in TCRdb, so it was assigned here by matching the sequence to germline. Germline CDR1 is GEAIGNYY and CDR2 is EKD. The CDR3 runs to 15 residues. This chain's CDR3 is CACDWGTWDTRRMFF. The CDR3, as DNA: TGTGCCTGTGACTGGGGGACCTGGGACACCCGACGGATGTTTTTC.

About this clone: It differs at one base from a far larger clone, so likely a read error. The J gene is TRDJ1, the V gene TRAV29/DV5; possibly TRDD3 for D (5 bases). The CDR3 is 14 residues long. Trimming pared 2 bases from V and 0 bases from J, leaving 11 bases between. CDR1 and CDR2 (germline): NSMFDY, ISSIKDK. The CDR3 nucleotides are TGTGCAGCAAGTACTGTGGGATACACCGATAAACTCATCTTT. Protein sequence: CAASTVGYTDKLIF.

This clone occurred a few times. This may arise from a read error, as a much more abundant clone is one base away. The sample carries other DNA sequences with the same CDR3. The chain combines TRDV1 with TRDJ3, with D perhaps TRDD2 (6 bases). This CDR3 spans 19 amino acids. Germline V CDR1 and CDR2: TSWWSYY, QGS. The CDR3 here is CALGESRGPSSWDTRQMFF. For the CDR3, the DNA is TGTGCTCTTGGGGAGTCTAGGGGGCCCTCTTCCTGGGACACACGACAGATGTTTTTC.

This clone is large (0.1 to 1%) within its sample. The same CDR3 can be traced to other DNA sequences in this sample. This rearrangement joins TRDV3 to TRDJ1; weak D call: TRDD3 (5 bases). The germline V gene encodes CDR1 TVYSNPD and CDR2 GDNSRS (reference sequence). Deletions cut 1 base from V and 3 bases from J, with 6 bases between. This CDR3 spans 11 amino acids. The CDR3: CAFTGPDKLIF. For the CDR3, the DNA is TGTGCCTTTACTGGGCCCGATAAACTCATCTTT.

By share of the sample, this clone is large (0.1 to 1%). The chain uses TRDV2 and TRDJ1, with TRDD3 matching 10 bases. The trim removed 2 bases at V and 3 bases at J, leaving 2 bases unmatched. The CDR3 length is 14 residues. Looked up from germline, CDR1 is GEAIGNYY and CDR2 is EKD. The CDR3 region has the DNA TGTGCCTGTGACAGGGGGGGATACGCCGATAAACTCATCTTT. Its protein is CACDRGGYADKLIF.

Concerning this clone itself: With only one base between it and a far larger clone, this is likely a read error. The chain carries TRAV38-2/DV8 and TRDJ3; 7 bases align to TRDD3. The CDR3 is 18 amino acids. Germline CDR1 and CDR2: TSESDYY and QEAYKQQN. The CDR3 spells CAYRSAGGSSRDTRQMFF. In DNA form, the CDR3 reads TGTGCTTATAGGAGCGCTGGGGGGAGCTCCCGGGACACCCGACAGATGTTTTTC.